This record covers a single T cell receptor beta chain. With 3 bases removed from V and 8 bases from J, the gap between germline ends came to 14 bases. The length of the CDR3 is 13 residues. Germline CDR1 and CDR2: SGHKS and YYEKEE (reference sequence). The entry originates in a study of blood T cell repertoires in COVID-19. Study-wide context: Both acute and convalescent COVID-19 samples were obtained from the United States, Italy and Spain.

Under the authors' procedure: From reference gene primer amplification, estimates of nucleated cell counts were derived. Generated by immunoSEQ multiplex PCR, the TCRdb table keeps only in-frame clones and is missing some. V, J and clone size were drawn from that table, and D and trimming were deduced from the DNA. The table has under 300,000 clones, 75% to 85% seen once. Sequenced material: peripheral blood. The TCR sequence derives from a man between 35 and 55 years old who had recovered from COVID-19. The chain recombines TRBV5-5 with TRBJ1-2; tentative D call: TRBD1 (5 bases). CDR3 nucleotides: TGTGCCAGCAGCTCGGGACTCCTGGGGGGCTACACCTTC. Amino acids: CASSSGLLGGYTF.